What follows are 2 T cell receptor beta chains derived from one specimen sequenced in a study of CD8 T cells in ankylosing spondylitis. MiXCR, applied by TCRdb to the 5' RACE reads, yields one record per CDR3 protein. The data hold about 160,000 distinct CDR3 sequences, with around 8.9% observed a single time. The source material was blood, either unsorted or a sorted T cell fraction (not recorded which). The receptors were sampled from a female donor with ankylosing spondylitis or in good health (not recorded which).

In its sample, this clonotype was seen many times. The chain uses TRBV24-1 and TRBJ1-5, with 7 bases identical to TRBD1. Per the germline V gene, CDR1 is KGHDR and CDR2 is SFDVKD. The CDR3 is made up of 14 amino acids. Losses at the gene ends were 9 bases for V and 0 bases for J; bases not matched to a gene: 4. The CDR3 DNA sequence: TGTGCCACCGGGAACAGGGGTAGCAATCAGCCCCAGCATTTT. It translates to CATGNRGSNQPQHF.

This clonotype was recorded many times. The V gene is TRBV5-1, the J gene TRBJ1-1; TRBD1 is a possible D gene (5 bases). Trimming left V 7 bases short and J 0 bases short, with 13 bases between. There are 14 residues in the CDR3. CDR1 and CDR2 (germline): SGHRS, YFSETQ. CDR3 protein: CASFVSGMNTEAFF. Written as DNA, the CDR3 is TGCGCCAGCTTCGTTTCAGGGATGAACACTGAAGCTTTCTTT.